The rows below give T cell receptor beta chains drawn from one sample of a study of vaccination and CD4 T cells after COVID-19. What these receptors recognize is not known. TCRdb re-analysed the PCR reads in MiXCR, keeping a single row per CDR3 protein. The repertoire consists of nearly 15,000 distinct CDR3 sequences, with about 48% occurring once and the leading ten covering roughly 4.2%. The sample in question was CD4+ T cells from blood, cultured in vitro, obtained before SARS-CoV-2 vaccination. The origin of the receptors is a human donor who had recovered from COVID-19. CDR3s include the opening cysteine and the closing phenylalanine or tryptophan. D genes are given only for firm matches. Clone size appears in some rows only: once, few, many, or a class for an expanded clone.

clone size	J gene	D gene	V gene	CDR3 DNA	CDR3 protein
-	TRBJ1-2	-	TRBV5-4	TGTGCCAGCAGCGCAATCAAGGGTGGGGATGGCTACACCTTC	CASSAIKGGDGYTF
-	TRBJ2-7	-	TRBV29-1	TGCAGCGTTGGTCCAGGGACCTTCAACGAGCAGTACTTC	CSVGPGTFNEQYF
few	TRBJ1-1	TRBD1	TRBV6-2/TRBV6-3	TGTGCCAGCAACAACGACAGGGGGCGAAGGGACACTGAAGCTTTCTTT	CASNNDRGRRDTEAFF
few	TRBJ1-1	-	TRBV2	TGTGCCAGCAGTACCAGGGGACCAGCTTTCTTT	CASSTRGPAFF
few	TRBJ1-2	-	TRBV10-3	TGTGCCATCAGTGAGCAGTTCTATGGCTACACCTTC	CAISEQFYGYTF
-	TRBJ2-2	TRBD2	TRBV11-1	TGTGCCAGCAGGGGAGGGGGACTAGCCCGTCCCACCGGGGAGCTGTTTTTT	CASRGGGLARPTGELFF
-	TRBJ1-2	-	TRBV20-1	TGCAGTGCTAGAGCTATGGAGGGCTACACCTTC	CSARAMEGYTF
-	TRBJ1-5	-	TRBV2	TGTGCCAGCAGTGAGGGTGGGATCGAGCCCCAGCATTTT	CASSEGGIEPQHF
-	TRBJ1-6	TRBD1	TRBV6-1	TGTGCCAGCACCTTGGACAGGGCGGCCTATAATTCACCCCTCCACTTT	CASTLDRAAYNSPLHF
-	TRBJ2-5	TRBD2	TRBV15	TGTGCCACCAGCGTACGAACTAGCGGGAGGGGCGAGACCCAGTACTTC	CATSVRTSGRGETQYF
-	TRBJ1-2	-	TRBV30	TGTGCCTGGGCCCCCGGGACGGCTAACTATGGCTACACCTTC	CAWAPGTANYGYTF
-	TRBJ2-5	-	TRBV19	TGTGCCAGTAGTATGAATACAGGGCCCCAGTACTTC	CASSMNTGPQYF